The 32 T cell receptor beta chains below were found in one sample sequenced in a study of cytomegalovirus exposure and HLA in healthy donors. The PCR had 60 Vbeta and 13 Jbeta primers. Clones were sequenced by immunoSEQ multiplex PCR, and TCRdb holds only the in-frame ones, with some missing. The sample lists about 280,000 clones; 70% to 90% were seen once. The sequenced sample consisted of PBMCs. These receptors were collected from a young woman in good health and CMV-seronegative.

Comments on this clone: At one boundary the junction diverges from the germline segment, which might be a read error. The V gene is TRBV4-1, the J gene TRBJ1-5; tentative D call: TRBD1 (5 bases). From germline, CDR1 is MGHRA and CDR2 YSYEKL. The CDR3 has 15 residues. CDR3 bases: TGTGCCAGCAGCCAAGATGTTCGGGGGTATCAGCCCCAGCATTTT. Its translation: CASSQDVRGYQPQHF.

The chain is built from TRBV19 and TRBJ2-7; D may be TRBD2 (7 bases). Trimming removed 5 bases from V and 5 bases from J, with 16 bases in between. CDR1 LNHDA and CDR2 SQIVND come from the germline V gene (reference sequence). This CDR3 comprises 14 residues. Here the CDR3 reads CASSWRGPVDEQYF. In DNA, the CDR3 is TGTGCCAGTAGTTGGCGGGGGCCGGTCGACGAGCAGTACTTC.

V gene TRBV18 combines with J gene TRBJ2-1; a possible D gene is TRBD2 (5 bases). The CDR3 runs 13 residues. Germline assignment: CDR1 KGHSH and CDR2 LQKENI. Trimming took 4 bases from V and 6 from J, leaving 10 bases between them. The CDR3: CASSHGLSNEQFF. The CDR3 bases are TGTGCCAGCTCACATGGACTGTCCAATGAGCAGTTCTTC.

The chain couples TRBV6-6 to TRBJ2-1; maybe TRBD2 (6 bases). Germline CDR1 and CDR2: MNHNY and SVGAGI (reference sequence). V lost 0 bases to trimming and J lost 10 bases, with 10 bases between them. This CDR3 is 13 amino acids long. In DNA, the CDR3 is TGTGCCAGCAGTTACTCGCAGGGAGGAGAGCAGTTCTTC. Protein sequence: CASSYSQGGEQFF.

The gene calls are TRBV6-6 and TRBJ1-5; D ambiguous. The CDR3 consists of 11 residues. V lost 5 bases to trimming and J lost 9 bases, with 8 bases between them. In germline, CDR1 is MNHNY, CDR2 SVGAGI (reference sequence). The chain's CDR3 is CASSPEGPQHF. The CDR3, as DNA: TGTGCCAGCAGTCCCGAGGGGCCCCAGCATTTT.

The CDR3 DNA follows: TGTGCCAGCAGCCCCGGACTAGCGGGGGGGCAAGAGACCCAGTACTTC. Protein product: CASSPGLAGGQETQYF. The J gene is TRBJ2-5, the V gene TRBV4-2, with 15 bases fitting TRBD2. V lost 4 bases and J lost 2; bases outside the gene matches: 2. This CDR3 has 16 amino acids. Germline-derived CDR1 and CDR2 are LGHNA and YNFKEQ.

A word on this clone: One end of the junction fails to match germline, which may point to a read error. The rearrangement links TRBV28 to TRBJ2-7; TRBD1 is a possible D gene (6 bases). The germline V gene encodes CDR1 MDHEN and CDR2 SYDVKM. The length of the CDR3 is 13 residues. The CDR3 here is CVSETGLSYEQYF. DNA of the CDR3: TGTGTCAGCGAGACAGGCCTCTCCTACGAGCAGTACTTC. Full variable domain (remainder filled in from reference TRBV28 and TRBJ2-7): DVKVTQSSRYLVKRTGEKVFLECVQDMDHENMFWYRQDPGLGLRLIYFSYDVKMKEKGDIPEGYSVSREKKERFSLILESASTNQTSMYLCVSETGLSYEQYFGPGTRLTVT.

This chain uses TRBV5-1 with TRBJ2-7, with 8 bases identical to TRBD2. This CDR3 has 15 residues. Germline V gene sequence: CDR1 SGHRS, CDR2 YFSETQ. With V trimmed by 4 bases and J by 3 bases, 9 bases remained unmatched. The CDR3 here is CASSPPGTRGYEQYF. CDR3 bases: TGCGCCAGCAGCCCGCCCGGGACTAGGGGCTACGAGCAGTACTTC.

This clone has a single count. The rearrangement uses TRBV5-1 and TRBJ1-5; TRBD1 aligns across 10 bases. This CDR3 comprises 20 residues. Per germline, CDR1 SGHRS and CDR2 YFSETQ. V trimming: 4 bases; J trimming: 5 bases; junction bases outside the gene matches: 21. The CDR3 region is CASSTTSGGTGVRFYQPQHF. The CDR3, as DNA: TGCGCCAGCAGCACCACTTCCGGAGGGACAGGGGTTCGGTTTTATCAGCCCCAGCATTTT.

This rearrangement joins TRBV2 to TRBJ2-4; 11 bases are a match to TRBD2. Germline lookup yields CDR1 SNHLY and CDR2 FYNNEI. The V gene end was trimmed by 8 bases and the J gene end by 4 bases; junction bases not matched to a gene: 13. The CDR3 runs to 17 residues. CDR3 DNA: TGTGCCAGCTCGCCCCCCCTACTAGCGGGGGAAAAAAACATTCAGTACTTC. Amino acids: CASSPPLLAGEKNIQYF.

A few counts support this clone. V usage is TRBV6-5 and J usage is TRBJ1-5; D is possibly TRBD1 (6 bases). Germline V gene data show CDR1 as MNHEY and CDR2 as SVGAGI. Trimming removed 6 bases from V and 7 bases from J, with 13 bases in between. This CDR3 has 13 residues. CDR3 region: CASSRGEGQPQHF. In DNA, the CDR3 is TGTGCCAGCAGCAGGGGTGAAGGACAGCCCCAGCATTTT.

CDR3 residues: CASRDRGLGTDTQYF. The CDR3 DNA reads TGTGCCAGTAGGGACAGGGGGCTGGGCACAGATACGCAGTATTTT. This chain links TRBV19 with TRBJ2-3; 11 nucleotides line up with TRBD1. The CDR3 contains 15 residues. The V segment lost 6 bases and the J segment 1 base; nucleotides outside the gene matches: 3. Germline CDR1 LNHDA, CDR2 SQIVND (reference sequence).

The chain is built from TRBV9 and TRBJ1-2; weak D call: TRBD1 (6 bases). The CDR3 spans 14 residues. Per the germline V gene, CDR1 is SGDLS and CDR2 is YYNGEE. Trimming took off 3 bases at V and 2 bases at J, with 11 bases between the two ends. DNA for the CDR3: TGTGCCAGCAGCGGGGGGGGACAAAACTATGGCTACACCTTC. Amino acids: CASSGGGQNYGYTF.

This rearrangement joins TRBV7-9 to TRBJ1-6; D unclear. The germline CDR1 and CDR2 sequences are SEHNR and FQNEAQ (reference sequence). The CDR3 loop spans 12 amino acids. V lost 0 bases to trimming and J lost 12 bases, with 6 bases between them. The CDR3 DNA is TGTGCCAGCAGCTTAGCGAGAGGACCCCTCCACTTT. Its protein is CASSLARGPLHF.

DNA of the CDR3: TGTGCCAGCAGCTTGAAAGGGGGTTCAACAGAGACCCAGTACTTC. This codes for CASSLKGGSTETQYF. The chain employs TRBV7-3 and TRBJ2-5, with D perhaps matching TRBD1 (6 bases). The length of the CDR3 is 15 residues. CDR1 and CDR2 (germline): SGHTA, FQGTGA. The V gene lost 3 bases and the J gene lost 4 bases, with 15 bases spanning the gap. The full variable domain, its missing parts supplied by reference TRBV7-3 and TRBJ2-5, is GAGVSQTPSNKVTEKGKYVELRCDPISGHTALYWYRQSLGQGPEFLIYFQGTGAADDSGLPNDRFFAVRPEGSVSTLKIQRTERGDSAVYLCASSLKGGSTETQYFGPGTRLLVL.

V gene TRBV19 combines with J gene TRBJ2-4, with 8 bases that match TRBD1. CDR3 size: 17 residues. V trimming: 1 base; J trimming: 1 base; junction bases outside the gene matches: 6. Germline CDR1 LNHDA, CDR2 SQIVND (reference sequence). The CDR3 region has the DNA TGTGCCAGTAGTATAGGGACAGGGATTTTTGCCAAAAACATTCAGTACTTC. This codes for CASSIGTGIFAKNIQYF. The complete variable domain, with remaining parts taken from reference TRBV19 and TRBJ2-4, reads DGGITQSPKYLFRKEGQNVTLSCEQNLNHDAMYWYRQDPGQGLRLIYYSQIVNDFQKGDIAEGYSVSREKKESFPLTVTSAQKNPTAFYLCASSIGTGIFAKNIQYFGAGTRLSVL.

This clone was picked up one time. In DNA, the CDR3 is TGTGCCAGCAGCTCGAGGACTAGCGGGGGCCGAGAGACCCAGTACTTC. Amino acid sequence: CASSSRTSGGRETQYF. V usage is TRBV7-3 and J usage is TRBJ2-5; 13 bases fit TRBD2. This CDR3 has 16 residues. V lost 4 bases, J lost 4 bases, and 6 bases stayed unmatched. Germline CDR1 is SGHTA and CDR2 is FQGTGA.

V is TRBV2 and J is TRBJ2-2; D perhaps matches TRBD2 (5 bases). This CDR3 has 14 residues. Trimming took off 6 bases at V and 8 bases at J, with 16 bases between the two ends. Germline V gene data show CDR1 as SNHLY and CDR2 as FYNNEI. The CDR3 nucleotides read TGTGCCAGCAGGGACTCCCTCGGGTCGGGGGAGCTGTTTTTT. This codes for CASRDSLGSGELFF.

V gene TRBV13 combines with J gene TRBJ1-3; D call uncertain. Germline CDR1 reads PRHDT; CDR2 reads FYEKMQ (reference sequence). This CDR3 is built from 13 residues. V shed 2 bases and J shed 3 bases, with 5 bases lying between them. CDR3 loop: CASSLNFGNTIYF. The CDR3, as DNA: TGTGCCAGCAGCTTAAACTTTGGAAACACCATATATTTT.

V and J are TRBV6-5 and TRBJ2-1, with D perhaps TRBD1 (5 bases). The CDR3 sequence is 13 residues long. CDR1 MNHEY and CDR2 SVGAGI come from the germline V gene. Trimming took off 2 bases at V and 4 bases at J, with 6 bases between the two ends. The CDR3, as DNA: TGTGCCAGCAGTTACGACAGATACAATGAGCAGTTCTTC. Translation gives CASSYDRYNEQFF.

The V gene is TRBV7-2, the J gene TRBJ1-4, with 8 bases matching TRBD1. Trimming took 5 bases from V and 0 from J; bases not matched to a gene: 11. The CDR3 is made up of 18 amino acids. The germline gives CDR1 SGHTA, CDR2 FQGNSA. This chain's CDR3 is CASSDPWDRSSTNEKLFF. The CDR3 DNA reads TGTGCCAGCAGCGACCCTTGGGACAGGTCTTCAACTAATGAAAAACTGTTTTTT.

V gene TRBV15 combines with J gene TRBJ2-7; tentative D call: TRBD1 (6 bases). From germline, CDR1 is LNHNV and CDR2 YYDKDF (reference sequence). The germline V and J ends were trimmed by 2 bases and 2 bases, with 13 bases remaining between them. The CDR3 extends over 15 amino acids. In DNA, the CDR3 is TGTGCCACCAGCAGATACAGGGAAGGCCCCTACGAGCAGTACTTC. Translated, it gives CATSRYREGPYEQYF.

In its sample, this clone was seen a few times. The J gene is TRBJ2-5, the V gene TRBV7-9; D is unclear. The V end was cut by 3 bases, the J end by 1 base, with 9 bases between. The CDR3 contains 14 residues. Germline-derived CDR1 and CDR2 are SEHNR and FQNEAQ (reference sequence). The CDR3 region is CASSFSVIQETQYF. In DNA form, the CDR3 reads TGTGCCAGCAGCTTCTCAGTGATCCAAGAGACCCAGTACTTC.

This chain connects TRBV5-1 to TRBJ1-3, with D maybe TRBD1 (6 bases). The CDR3 has 16 residues. Trimming took 0 bases from V and 0 from J, leaving 10 bases between them. Germline CDR1 reads SGHRS; CDR2 reads YFSETQ. CDR3 loop: CASSLEGDASGNTIYF. In nucleotides, the CDR3 is TGCGCCAGCAGCTTGGAGGGGGATGCCTCTGGAAACACCATATATTTT.

The chain uses TRBV10-1 and TRBJ2-5; TRBD2 aligns across 8 bases. Trimming at V came to 0 bases and at J to 2 bases, leaving 8 bases not matched to a gene. CDR1 WNHNN and CDR2 SYGVQD come from the germline V gene (reference sequence). This CDR3 is built from 17 residues. The CDR3 region has the DNA TGCGCCAGCAGTGAGTCGATGGGCGGGGGGCCTCAAGAGACCCAGTACTTC. Protein: CASSESMGGGPQETQYF.

The chain links TRBV12-5 to TRBJ2-5; D remains ambiguous. Trimming left V 3 bases short and J 4 bases short, with 3 bases between. The germline V gene encodes CDR1 LGHNT and CDR2 FRNRAP. The CDR3 spans 11 residues. The CDR3 DNA is TGTGCTAGTGGTTTCTCAGAGACCCAGTACTTC. Translation gives CASGFSETQYF.

The chain is built from TRBV9 and TRBJ1-2; 7 bases are shared with TRBD1. Looked up from germline, CDR1 is SGDLS and CDR2 is YYNGEE. This CDR3 comprises 16 residues. The trim removed 0 bases at V and 5 bases at J, leaving 10 bases unmatched. Written as DNA, the CDR3 is TGTGCCAGCAGCGTAGAGGCAAGGGGGCTCGGATATGGCTACACCTTC. Its protein product is CASSVEARGLGYGYTF.

The V call is TRBV2, the J call TRBJ2-3, with 11 bases aligning to TRBD2. The ends lost 9 bases at V and 7 bases at J; junction bases unmatched: 15. CDR1 and CDR2 from the germline V gene are SNHLY and FYNNEI. CDR3 length equals 16 residues. CDR3 region: CARTDILAGGLNTQYF. CDR3 in DNA: TGTGCCAGGACGGACATCCTAGCGGGGGGATTAAATACGCAGTATTTT.

This chain links TRBV5-6 with TRBJ2-7; 9 bases agree with TRBD1. The germline CDR1 and CDR2 sequences are SGHDT and YYEEEE. J lost 0 bases, V lost 3 bases, and 4 bases had no gene match. There are 15 residues in the CDR3. The chain's CDR3 is CASSWDREDSYEQYF. The CDR3 bases are TGTGCCAGCAGCTGGGACAGGGAGGACTCCTACGAGCAGTACTTC.

This clone came up a few times. This rearrangement joins TRBV6-1 to TRBJ2-5; D might be TRBD2 (7 bases). V dropped 4 bases and J dropped 5 bases, with 20 bases sitting between them. Germline V lookup: CDR1 MNHNS, CDR2 SASEGT. The CDR3 extends over 16 amino acids. The CDR3 sequence is CASSVLEGGGLETQYF. As DNA, the CDR3 is TGTGCCAGCAGTGTCCTCGAGGGGGGGGGCCTGGAGACCCAGTACTTC.

This sequence joins TRBV6-6 and TRBJ2-3; 11 bases are a match to TRBD1. CDR3 length: 15 residues. V shed 2 bases and J 5 bases; nucleotides not matched to a gene: 3. CDR1 MNHNY and CDR2 SVGAGI come from the germline V gene (reference sequence). The CDR3 DNA follows: TGTGCCAGCAGTTACCGGGGACAGGGGGTAGATACGCAGTATTTT. This sequence encodes CASSYRGQGVDTQYF.

The CDR3 region is CASSKGASGNYEQYF. The CDR3 region has the DNA TGTGCCAGCAGCAAAGGGGCTAGCGGGAACTACGAGCAGTACTTC. The chain uses TRBV21-1 and TRBJ2-7; TRBD2 was called by the table and not checked on the DNA. TRBV21-1 is noted as a pseudogene. The CDR3 consists of 15 residues.